The clone carrying this T cell receptor beta chain was counted between two and nine times. Its antigen is unidentified. For the second PCR, which ran for about 6 to 12 cycles, a sample-barcoded 5' primer and a J-beta primer mix were used. MiXCR, applied by TCRdb to the 5' RACE reads, yields one record per CDR3 protein. The sample has over a million distinct CDR3 sequences, less than 50% seen once. This sample is part of a study of blood T cells in healthy people across ages. Overall study findings and caveats: The unsorted PBMCs prevented any conclusive comparison of naive versus antigen-experienced cells.

J was trimmed by 12 bases and V by 0 bases; bases with no gene match: 6. Germline CDR1 is SGDLS and CDR2 is YYNGEE. The CDR3 is 14 residues long. Sequencing used blood. This receptor was identified in a woman aged 55-69 years in good health. This chain uses TRBV9 with TRBJ1-6; 7 positions agree with TRBD1. The CDR3 sequence is CASSVEGRGKPLHF. CDR3 DNA sequence: TGTGCCAGCAGCGTAGAAGGCAGGGGGAAACCCCTCCACTTT.